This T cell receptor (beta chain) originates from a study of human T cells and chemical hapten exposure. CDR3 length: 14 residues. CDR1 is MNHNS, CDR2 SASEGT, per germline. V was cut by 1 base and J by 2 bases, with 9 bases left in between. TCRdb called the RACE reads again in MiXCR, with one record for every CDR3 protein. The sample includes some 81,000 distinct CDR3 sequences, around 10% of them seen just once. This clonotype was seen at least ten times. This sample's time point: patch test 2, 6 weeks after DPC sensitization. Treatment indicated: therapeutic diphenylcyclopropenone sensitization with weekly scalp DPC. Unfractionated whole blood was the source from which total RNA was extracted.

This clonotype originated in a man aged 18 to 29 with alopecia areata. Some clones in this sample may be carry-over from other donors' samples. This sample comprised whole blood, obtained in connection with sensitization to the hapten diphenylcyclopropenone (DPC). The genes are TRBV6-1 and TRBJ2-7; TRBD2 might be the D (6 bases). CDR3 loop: CASSEGGGTYEQYV. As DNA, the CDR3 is TGTGCCAGCAGTGAAGGTGGCGGGACCTACGAGCAGTACGTC.